Included here is one T cell receptor beta chain sequence, with context. This clonotype appeared many times. What this receptor recognizes is not known. Within one base of it there is no much larger clone, and no base qualities were kept. The source of the sample is a study of blood T cells in healthy people across ages (dated by TCRdb to between 2014 and 2017). Regarding the study in general: In model experiments, template switching captured roughly one uniquely barcoded TCR beta cDNA molecule for every two T cells. Four age groups were formed from the donors: young (average about 15 years), middle-aged (less than 40), aged (around 68) and long-lived (roughly 88). Using the same blood draw, the study looked at two additional independent replicas of 1 million unique cDNA reads for two donors, one aged 18 to 29 and the other aged 80 or older. Donors of different ages were randomly distributed across sequencing lanes to avoid experimental bias. The study measured age-related changes in TCR beta repertoire diversity using deep sequencing normalized with unique cDNA molecular identifiers.

Receptor libraries were prepared by 5' RACE. The instrument was an Illumina HiSeq 2500. A second roughly 7 to 11 cycle PCR used a sample-barcoded 5' primer and a J-beta primer mix. A template-switch 5' adaptor carrying 12 random nucleotides introduced a unique molecular identifier onto each TCR beta cDNA molecule. At least 2.5 million CDR3-containing paired-end reads were obtained from each sample. The Mint cDNA synthesis kit, primed by a TRBC-specific oligonucleotide, was used to synthesize first-strand cDNA from all RNA. After uracil-DNA glycosylase treatment, a first 18-cycle PCR used universal primers M1SS and BC2_uni_R on all cDNA. The source study handled its data this way. For normalization, 1 million high-quality reads, each with a distinct molecular identifier, were randomly selected from each sample. Instead of being binned into consensus sequences, reads that shared molecular identifiers were thrown out. MiTCR, set to a Q25 quality threshold and the strictest error-elimination algorithm, was used for CDR3 identification, clonotype clustering and error correction. A nonparametric unseen species model with Euler transformation was used to estimate a lower bound on total TCR beta diversity. TCRdb reprocessing: public reads trimmed at Q25 with fastp, clones called with MiXCR, in-frame beta chains kept. Entries that share a CDR3 protein sequence are merged under the most common genes and DNA. These V and J calls originate from TCRdb's pipeline instead of the authors' own analysis. For this sample the table gives 850,000 or so distinct CDR3 sequences, of which 25% to 35% were detected only once. Roughly a sixth of the sample lies in the top ten.

Study-wide conclusions, independent of this receptor: The CMV infection status of donors was not known, potentially confounding age-related changes in expanded clonotypes. Estimates of total diversity from one million sequenced T cells were regarded as lower bounds and underestimates. The percentage of naive T cells measured by flow cytometry correlated strongly with observed TCR beta diversity. Bulk unsorted PBMC profiling prevented conclusive comparison of naive and antigen-experienced compartments. Compared with the aged group, more naive CD4+ T cells, fewer expanded clones and increased TCR diversity were shown by the long-lived group, suggesting age selection. As age increased, observed TCR beta diversity per million T cells dropped in a roughly linear way, and a significant reduction was already evident by age around 41.

The 40 or so donors, aged about 6 to 100 years, were systemically healthy Caucasian individuals from Russia. Ten milliliters of peripheral blood were drawn from each donor into EDTA-treated Vacutainer tubes. Ficoll-Paque density-gradient centrifugation was used to isolate PBMCs, with at least 6 million per sample. Total RNA, at least 6 micrograms per sample, was extracted from PBMCs with Trizol reagent. For every donor, flow cytometry on a PBMC aliquot measured the percentage of naive CD45RAhigh/CD27high T cells. Reading the germline V gene gives CDR1 SGHTA and CDR2 FQGNSA. Measured from the cysteine to the phenylalanine, the CDR3 is 18 residues long. The kept DNA is CDR3 alone, 54 bases in frame from the first base. V is pruned by 2 bases and J by 5 bases, leaving 14 bases of the junction without a gene match.

The clonotype was recovered from a woman of 80 years or more in good health. The rearrangement combines TRBV7-2 with TRBJ1-4, and 7 junctional nucleotides match TRBD1. The sample consisted of blood. At the DNA level, the sequence is TGTGCCAGCAGCTTAATGCCCCGACAGGGCCGAAACAATGAAAAACTGTTTTTT. Its translation is CASSLMPRQGRNNEKLFF.